The 5 T cell receptor beta chains below were found in one sample sequenced in a study of metastatic and nonmetastatic thyroid tumors. No treatment of any kind had been given to any patient before thyroid surgery. TCRdb re-called the PCR reads via MiXCR. Here the sample spans tens of thousands of clones, 9% to 13% being singletons. Sequencing was carried out using blood. Every receptor here comes from a male donor with papillary thyroid cancer or a benign thyroid nodule (not recorded which). Some clones in this sample may be carry-over from other donors' samples.

This clone was recorded many times. The chain couples TRBV6-4 to TRBJ2-1; TRBD2 matches at 12 bases. The V gene end was trimmed by 0 bases and the J gene end by 9 bases; junction bases not matched to a gene: 6. The germline V gene encodes CDR1 MRHNA and CDR2 SNTAGT. There are 16 residues in the CDR3. CDR3 coding DNA: TGTGCCAGCAGTGACTCGACTAGCGGGAGTTTTTTTGAGCAGTTCTTC. This translates into CASSDSTSGSFFEQFF.

The table lists this clone with many counts. V gene TRBV20-1 combines with J gene TRBJ2-7; D unclear. Trimming took 3 bases from V and 0 from J, leaving 9 bases between them. CDR3 length: 13 residues. Germline CDR1 DFQATT, CDR2 SNEGSKA (reference sequence). The CDR3 coding sequence is TGCAGTGCTAGCCGACCCCTCTCCTACGAGCAGTACTTC. Translated, it gives CSASRPLSYEQYF.

The V and J genes are TRBV7-8 and TRBJ1-2, with D maybe TRBD1 (5 bases). Trimming took 1 base from V and 5 from J, leaving 23 bases between them. The CDR3 is 18 amino acids. Germline V gives CDR1 SGHVS, CDR2 FQNEAQ. The CDR3 here is CASSLVRGGAVSRYGYTF. The DNA of the CDR3 is TGTGCCAGCAGCTTAGTCCGGGGAGGGGCGGTATCCAGATATGGCTACACCTTC.

Of note for this clone: A read error may be the cause here, since a much bigger clone is one base away. The chain links TRBV4-3 to TRBJ2-5; D might be TRBD1 (6 bases). Germline CDR1 and CDR2: LGHNA and YSLEER. V shed 3 bases and J shed 5 bases, with 22 bases lying between them. CDR3 length: 17 amino acids. In DNA form, the CDR3 reads TGCGCCAGCAGCCAGGATGGGGCCAGGGGTCGGGGCGAGACCCAGTACTTC. This encodes CASSQDGARGRGETQYF.

J is TRBJ2-1 and V is TRBV6-2 or TRBV6-3, with D possibly matching TRBD1 (6 bases). CDR1 and CDR2 from the germline V gene are MNHEY and SVGEGT. CDR3 size: 15 residues. The V end lost 6 bases, the J end lost 4 bases, and 16 bases lay between the germline ends. This CDR3 is CASSQGWAMYNEQFF. DNA of the CDR3: TGTGCCAGCAGCCAGGGGTGGGCTATGTACAATGAGCAGTTCTTC.